One and the same sample provided the 8 T cell receptor beta chains below, sequenced in a study of T cell responses to AZD1222 COVID-19 vaccine (TCRdb year 2021). The library relied on the immunoSEQ multiplex PCR assay. What TCRdb holds here is the immuneACCESS table cut down to in-frame rearrangements. Part of the clones is not present; checked against another copy, under half of the missing clones reflect an unresolved V gene, and the others are unexplained. The sample records 130,000 or so clones, roughly 90% of which are singletons. Around 10% of the sample is taken by the ten largest. The time point label, as the study defines it: baseline before first vaccination. The meaning of the sample's treatment or condition label: meningococcal conjugate vaccine given as trial control. The sequenced sample was peripheral blood, obtained on day 0 of MenACWY control vaccination. These receptors came from an adult in good health.

This clone was detected only once. V and J are TRBV6-1 and TRBJ1-1; D unclear. CDR3 length: 14 residues. In germline, CDR1 is MNHNS, CDR2 SASEGT. Trimming pared 6 bases from V and 2 bases from J, leaving 13 bases between. This CDR3 reads CASSERKGNTEAFF. The CDR3 region has the DNA TGTGCCAGCAGCGAAAGGAAAGGTAACACTGAAGCTTTCTTT.

This clone was detected only once. The J gene is TRBJ2-1, the V gene TRBV18; 9 bases are shared with TRBD1. V gave up 3 bases and J gave up 2 bases; unmatched junction bases: 2. The germline CDR1 and CDR2 sequences are KGHSH and LQKENI. The CDR3 has 15 residues. The DNA of the CDR3 is TGTGCCAGCTCACCCGGACAGGGGACCTACAATGAGCAGTTCTTC. Amino acids: CASSPGQGTYNEQFF.

The DNA for the CDR3 is TGTGCCAGTAGTATAGGACCCCGACAGGGGCGAGCTGGGAATGAGCAGTTCTTC. Its protein is CASSIGPRQGRAGNEQFF. V and J are TRBV19 and TRBJ2-1; 8 nucleotides align to TRBD1. Germline CDR1 and CDR2: LNHDA and SQIVND (reference sequence). The CDR3 is made up of 18 amino acids. Trimming removed 1 base from V and 7 bases from J; junction bases left unmatched: 15.

The chain recombines TRBV2 with TRBJ2-7; 7 bases map to TRBD1. From germline, CDR1 is SNHLY and CDR2 FYNNEI. The CDR3 length is 14 residues. V lost 3 bases and J lost 3; bases outside the gene matches: 5. Written as DNA, the CDR3 is TGTGCCAGCAGTGATCGTCAGGGGGTCTACGAGCAGTACTTC. Its protein is CASSDRQGVYEQYF.

This chain joins TRBV10-3 and TRBJ1-2; 8 positions match TRBD1. CDR3 length: 14 amino acids. J was trimmed by 5 bases and V by 3 bases; bases with no gene match: 5. In germline, CDR1 is ENHRY, CDR2 SYGVKD. The CDR3 nucleotides read TGTGCCATCAGTGACCAGGGGGCGATTTATGGCTACACCTTC. This encodes CAISDQGAIYGYTF.

The rearrangement joins TRBV7-9 to TRBJ1-2, with D possibly matching TRBD1 (5 bases). The CDR3 loop spans 13 amino acids. Looked up from germline, CDR1 is SEHNR and CDR2 is FQNEAQ (reference sequence). Trimming pared 1 base from V and 4 bases from J, leaving 7 bases between. CDR3 bases: TGTGCCAGCAGCTTAGTTGGGGGCTATGGCTACACCTTC. Its translation is CASSLVGGYGYTF.

The chain carries TRBV4-2 and TRBJ2-5; TRBD2 matches 8 bases. Germline CDR1 and CDR2: LGHNA and YNFKEQ. V lost 4 bases, J lost 0 bases, and 4 bases stayed unmatched. The CDR3 runs 15 residues. DNA of the CDR3: TGTGCCAGCAGCCCGCTACTAGCGGACCAAGAGACCCAGTACTTC. Translation: CASSPLLADQETQYF.

This sequence joins TRBV7-3 and TRBJ2-1, with a tentative D call TRBD2 (6 bases). CDR1 is SGHTA and CDR2 is FQGTGA in the germline V gene. Trimming removed 5 bases at V and 9 bases at J, with 17 bases between. This CDR3 is 14 amino acids long. In DNA form, the CDR3 reads TGTGCCAGCAGCCACCAGTTAGCCGGGGGTGAGCAGTTCTTC. Amino acids: CASSHQLAGGEQFF.